Listed below are T cell receptor beta chains from one sample, sequenced in a study of T cells in Graves' hyperthyroidism and ophthalmopathy. One entry per CDR3 protein, called by TCRdb with MiXCR from the multiplex PCR reads. The sample lists 600,000 to 650,000 distinct CDR3 sequences, roughly 15% occurring once. The sequenced material came from blood. The receptors were sampled from a woman aged 25 to 39 with Graves' hyperthyroidism. Each CDR3 is given with its conserved first and last residue. D genes are given only for firm matches. Size tells how often a clone was seen (once, few, many) or the class of an expanded clone, and some rows leave it out.

size,D,V,J,length,DNA,CDR3
many,TRBD2,TRBV30,TRBJ2-1,13,TGTGCCTGGAGTGGGCTAGCGGGAATCGAGCAGTTCTTC,CAWSGLAGIEQFF
NA,NA,TRBV28,TRBJ1-6,17,TGTGCCAGCAGTTTTAGGGCCCACTTAGCTTATAATTCACCCCTCCACTTT,CASSFRAHLAYNSPLHF
few,TRBD1,TRBV29-1,TRBJ2-7,13,TGCAGCGTTGAAGAGACAGGGTCGTACGAGCAGTACTTC,CSVEETGSYEQYF
many,TRBD2,TRBV5-1,TRBJ2-3,15,TGCGCCAGCAGCTTGCTAGCGGGACGCACAGATACGCAGTATTTT,CASSLLAGRTDTQYF
many,NA,TRBV20-1,TRBJ2-1,13,TGCAGTGCTGGCATTAGCGACTACAATGAGCAGTTCTTC,CSAGISDYNEQFF
NA,NA,TRBV24-1,TRBJ1-4,14,TGTGCCACCAGTGACTACCGGGACAACGAAAAACTGTTTTTT,CATSDYRDNEKLFF
many,TRBD1,TRBV6-2/TRBV6-3,TRBJ2-3,12,TGTGCCAGCAGTAACAGGGGAGATACGCAGTATTTT,CASSNRGDTQYF
many,NA,TRBV28,TRBJ2-5,13,TGTGCCAGCGGATCATCTATCCAAGAGACCCAGTACTTC,CASGSSIQETQYF
many,NA,TRBV5-1,TRBJ1-3,16,TGCGCCAGCAGCGCGAACTTCGACAGCTCTGGAAACACCATATATTTT,CASSANFDSSGNTIYF
many,NA,TRBV2,TRBJ2-7,12,TGTGCCAGCATGGCCAGAGGCTACGAGCAGTACTTC,CASMARGYEQYF
NA,NA,TRBV27,TRBJ2-7,14,TGTGCCAGCAGAAACCACGGACAGATCTACGAGCAGTACTTC,CASRNHGQIYEQYF
few,NA,TRBV20-1,TRBJ2-1,17,TGCAGTGCCCCCCCCGTCGGGGGTCTGTCAACCTACAATGAGCAGTTCTTC,CSAPPVGGLSTYNEQFF
many,TRBD1,TRBV7-2,TRBJ1-5,15,TGTGCCAGCAGCCCAGGGGGGGACAGGTATCAGCCCCAGCATTTT,CASSPGGDRYQPQHF
NA,NA,TRBV24-1,TRBJ1-2,17,TGTGCCACCGGCCCTTGCCCCTTTTTACCCCCGCTTGATGGCTACACCTTC,CATGPCPFLPPLDGYTF
many,NA,TRBV6-1,TRBJ2-2,16,TGTGCCAGCAGACCACCGCAGGGTGCAAACACCGGGGAGCTGTTTTTT,CASRPPQGANTGELFF